The present TCR beta chain was sequenced within a study of a mutant IDH1 vaccine in newly diagnosed glioma. Study overall: Across weeks 1, 3, 5, 7, 11, 15, 19 and 23, patients received a vaccination each time, eight in all. In some groups vaccination began 4-6 weeks post-radiotherapy; others received it with temozolomide.

Libraries were prepared by immunoSEQ multiplex PCR; TCRdb keeps only in-frame clonotypes and omits some of them. The table records roughly 38,000 clones, around 81% of them present only once. Overall study findings and caveats: Vaccination induced immune responses in approximately 93% of patients.

Time point here: week 23, last vaccination. Vaccine doses each comprised 300 ug of mutant IDH1 20-mer peptide, with topical imiquimod. As concerns this clone: The antigen is unknown.

V shed 6 bases and J shed 6 bases, with 18 bases lying between them. The V gene's germline CDR1 is SNHLY and CDR2 FYNNEI. The CDR3 covers 14 residues. The specimen was PBMCs, collected from a glioma patient whose treatment included an IDH1 peptide vaccine. The clonotype comes from a woman in her forties with glioma. Some clones in this sample may be carry-over from other donors' samples. The chain combines TRBV2 with TRBJ2-7; the D gene is possibly TRBD1 (5 bases). The CDR3 DNA sequence: TGTGCCAGCAGCGCATTAGAAAGGGGCGGCGAGCAGTACTTC. It translates to CASSALERGGEQYF.